This T cell receptor beta chain was captured by sequencing in a study of PD-1 blockade in classical Hodgkin lymphoma. Study-level results: Patients newly diagnosed and complete responders had comparable baseline diversity. No one has yet defined what causes the repertoire differences, which may be disease activity or prior therapy.

Regarding time point: cycle 4 day 1 (C4D1), after less than 7 weeks of nivolumab. With no exception, relapse followed autologous stem cell transplantation in all patients, and brentuximab vedotin exposure varied. Complete response, partial response or progressive disease was recorded as best response. Assay: immunoSEQ multiplex PCR; the TCRdb copy retains only in-frame clones and omits some. This sample carries roughly 8,000 clones, roughly nine tenths of them seen once, and the ten largest clones take 34%. V lost 6 bases and J lost 5; bases outside the gene matches: 9. The germline V gene encodes CDR1 MNHNS and CDR2 SASEGT. CDR3 length equals 14 residues. Comments on this clone: As yet, its antigen is unknown.

The J gene is TRBJ2-7, the V gene TRBV6-1; 8 positions agree with TRBD1. The receptor was isolated from a human donor with classical Hodgkin lymphoma. The sequencing here drew on peripheral blood mononuclear cells (PBMCs), taken before the fourth cycle of nivolumab. For the CDR3, the DNA is TGTGCCAGCAGGATCCGGGACAGGTACAACGAGCAGTACTTC. Translation: CASRIRDRYNEQYF.